This TCR beta chain was retrieved from a study of identical twins. This clonotype was seen a handful of times. The antigen is not known. One entry per CDR3 protein results from TCRdb running MiXCR on the 5' RACE reads. This table has 500,000 to 550,000 distinct CDR3 sequences, about a fifth appearing once. Study-wide results and caveats: Beta out-of-frame sequences showed weaker excess sharing between twins.

Trimming left V 5 bases short and J 0 bases short, with 17 bases between. The CDR3 is 17 amino acids. Germline values: CDR1 SGHTA, CDR2 FQGNSA. This sample also belongs to another study, concerning yellow fever vaccine responses in identical twins.

Sequenced material: CD4+ T cells sorted from blood. This sequence originates from a woman under 30 in good health. The rearrangement joins TRBV7-2 to TRBJ2-1; D tentatively reads TRBD1 or TRBD2 (6 bases each). The CDR3 nucleotides read TGTGCCAGCAGCCTCCGCGTAGGGGGGAGCTCCTACAATGAGCAGTTCTTC. Its protein product is CASSLRVGGSSYNEQFF.